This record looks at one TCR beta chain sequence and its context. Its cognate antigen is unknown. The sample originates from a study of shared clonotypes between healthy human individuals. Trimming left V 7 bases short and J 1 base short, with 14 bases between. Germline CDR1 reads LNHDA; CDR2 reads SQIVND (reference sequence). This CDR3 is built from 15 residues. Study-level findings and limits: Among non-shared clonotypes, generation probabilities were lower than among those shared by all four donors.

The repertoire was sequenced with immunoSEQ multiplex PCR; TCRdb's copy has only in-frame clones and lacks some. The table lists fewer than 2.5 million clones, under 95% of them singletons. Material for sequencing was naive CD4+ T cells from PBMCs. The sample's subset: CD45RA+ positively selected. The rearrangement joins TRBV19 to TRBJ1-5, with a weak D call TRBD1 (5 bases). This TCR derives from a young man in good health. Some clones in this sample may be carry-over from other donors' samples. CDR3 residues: CASTPWGSSNQPQHF. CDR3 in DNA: TGTGCCAGTACCCCCTGGGGGTCGAGCAATCAGCCCCAGCATTTT.